This TCR beta chain was sequenced in a study of neurological immune-mediated disorders. Described time point: longitudinal time-point 3. Unsorted libraries were prepared from 2 million PBMCs that had been stored at -80 C. The method for making cDNA was 5'RACE, and it used 10-nucleotide random UMIs. Whenever a sequencing run was performed, it yielded over 190 million TCR-beta sequences from 15-18 subjects. TCRdb re-called the 5' RACE reads through MiXCR, storing one row per CDR3 protein. The repertoire consists of more than 40,000 distinct CDR3 sequences, with about an eighth occurring once and the leading ten covering approximately 10%. In this sample, this clonotype turned up many times. Sequenced: PBMCs. The receptor's source is a male donor with HTLV-1-associated myelopathy (HAM/TSP).

The CDR3 DNA reads TGCAGCGTTGAATTCGGGGGGAGCTCCTACGAGCAGTACTTC. This translates into CSVEFGGSSYEQYF. The chain is built from TRBV29-1 and TRBJ2-7, with 7 bases matching TRBD2. This CDR3 has 14 amino acids. Losses at the gene ends were 2 bases for V and 0 bases for J; bases not matched to a gene: 4. CDR1 SQVTM and CDR2 ANQGSEA come from the germline V gene.